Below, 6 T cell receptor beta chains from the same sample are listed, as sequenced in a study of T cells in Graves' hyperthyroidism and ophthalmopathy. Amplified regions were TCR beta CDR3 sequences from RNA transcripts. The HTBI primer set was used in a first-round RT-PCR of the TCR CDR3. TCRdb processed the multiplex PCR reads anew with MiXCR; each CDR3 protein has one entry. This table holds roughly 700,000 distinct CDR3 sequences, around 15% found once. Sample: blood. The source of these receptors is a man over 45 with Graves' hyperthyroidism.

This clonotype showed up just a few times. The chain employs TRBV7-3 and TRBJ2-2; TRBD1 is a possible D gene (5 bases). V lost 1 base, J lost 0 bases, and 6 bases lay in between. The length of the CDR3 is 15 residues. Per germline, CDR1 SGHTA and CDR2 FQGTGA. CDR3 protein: CASSLMGPNTGELFF. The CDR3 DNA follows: TGTGCCAGCAGCTTAATGGGGCCGAACACCGGGGAGCTGTTTTTT.

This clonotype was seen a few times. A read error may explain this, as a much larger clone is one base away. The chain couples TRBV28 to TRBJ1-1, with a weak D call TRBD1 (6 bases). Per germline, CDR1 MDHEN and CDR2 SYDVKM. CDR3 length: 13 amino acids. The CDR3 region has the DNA TGTGCCAGCAGTTTAACAGGGATCACTGAAGCTTCCTTT. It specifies CASSLTGITEASF. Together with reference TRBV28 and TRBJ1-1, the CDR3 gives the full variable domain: DVKVTQSSRYLVKRTGEKVFLECVQDMDHENMFWYRQDPGLGLRLIYFSYDVKMKEKGDIPEGYSVSREKKERFSLILESASTNQTSMYLCASSLTGITEASFGQGTRLTVV.

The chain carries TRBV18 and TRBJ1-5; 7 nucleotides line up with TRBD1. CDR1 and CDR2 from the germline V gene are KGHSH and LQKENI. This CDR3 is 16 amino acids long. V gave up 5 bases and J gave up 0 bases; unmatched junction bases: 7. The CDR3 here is CASSSQDRNSNQPQHF. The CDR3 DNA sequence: TGTGCCAGCTCATCCCAGGACAGGAATAGCAATCAGCCCCAGCATTTT.

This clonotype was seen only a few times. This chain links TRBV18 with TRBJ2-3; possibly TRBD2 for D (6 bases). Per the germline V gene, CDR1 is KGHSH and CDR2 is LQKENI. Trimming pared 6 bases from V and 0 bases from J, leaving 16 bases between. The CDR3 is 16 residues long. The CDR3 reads CASSSALAYSTDTQYF. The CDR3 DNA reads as TGTGCCAGCTCTTCTGCACTAGCTTACAGCACAGATACGCAGTATTTT.

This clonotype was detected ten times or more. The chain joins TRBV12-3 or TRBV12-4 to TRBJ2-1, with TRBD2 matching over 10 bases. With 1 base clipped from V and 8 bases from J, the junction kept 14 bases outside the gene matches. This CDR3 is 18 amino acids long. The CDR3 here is CASSLGPSGSSMGYEQFF. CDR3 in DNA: TGTGCCAGCAGTTTAGGTCCTAGCGGGAGTTCTATGGGCTATGAGCAGTTCTTC.

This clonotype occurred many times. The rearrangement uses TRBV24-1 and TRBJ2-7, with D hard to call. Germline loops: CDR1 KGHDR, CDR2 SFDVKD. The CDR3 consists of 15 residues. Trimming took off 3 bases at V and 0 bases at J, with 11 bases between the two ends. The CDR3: CATSDSQQSSYEQYF. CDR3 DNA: TGTGCCACCAGTGATAGCCAACAGAGCTCCTACGAGCAGTACTTC.